These T cell receptor beta chains were read from a single sample in a study of response to subunit inactivated influenza vaccine. MiXCR was run by TCRdb on the RT-PCR reads, yielding one entry per CDR3 protein. Of 150,000 to 200,000 distinct CDR3 sequences listed, more than 10% were seen once; the top ten hold around 28%. The sample was also linked to a second study, of T cells expressing NK-cell markers.

Sequenced material: CD8+ T cells sorted from PBMCs, taken approximately 13 days after vaccination. All receptors come from a man aged 50-60 years who received an inactivated influenza vaccine. Each CDR3 is given with its conserved first and last residue. D genes are given only for firm matches. Not all rows give a size; the values are once, few, many and, for expanded clones, a class.

abundance: -; d_gene: -; len: 16; v_gene: TRBV28; j_gene: TRBJ1-5; CDR3aa: CASRETETHSNQPQHF; CDR3nt: TGTGCCAGCAGAGAGACAGAGACCCATAGCAATCAGCCCCAGCATTTT
abundance: few; d_gene: -; len: 16; v_gene: TRBV9; j_gene: TRBJ2-3; CDR3aa: CASERVPSESTDTQYF; CDR3nt: TGTGCCAGCGAACGGGTCCCTTCAGAAAGCACAGATACGCAGTATTTT
abundance: large; d_gene: TRBD2; len: 19; v_gene: TRBV12-3/TRBV12-4; j_gene: TRBJ2-1; CDR3aa: CASSFGPVGGRIPYNEQFF; CDR3nt: TGTGCCAGCAGTTTCGGGCCTGTCGGCGGGAGGATACCCTACAATGAGCAGTTCTTC
abundance: few; d_gene: -; len: 14; v_gene: TRBV4-1; j_gene: TRBJ2-1; CDR3aa: CASSHRAFSNEQFF; CDR3nt: TGCGCCAGCAGCCACAGGGCATTCTCCAATGAGCAGTTCTTC
abundance: -; d_gene: TRBD2; len: 18; v_gene: TRBV7-2; j_gene: TRBJ2-5; CDR3aa: CASSLAGGSGGAWETQYF; CDR3nt: TGTGCCAGCAGCTTAGCCGGGGGTAGCGGGGGGGCCTGGGAGACCCAGTACTTC
abundance: many; d_gene: TRBD1; len: 16; v_gene: TRBV12-3/TRBV12-4; j_gene: TRBJ1-3; CDR3aa: CASSPQGASPGNTIYF; CDR3nt: TGTGCCAGCAGCCCCCAGGGGGCGTCCCCTGGAAACACCATATATTTT
abundance: -; d_gene: -; len: 17; v_gene: TRBV4-3; j_gene: TRBJ1-2; CDR3aa: CASSQEGGVARNYGYTF; CDR3nt: TGCGCCAGCAGCCAAGAGGGGGGTGTAGCACGGAACTATGGCTACACCTTC
abundance: few; d_gene: TRBD2; len: 16; v_gene: TRBV5-1; j_gene: TRBJ2-3; CDR3aa: CASSKGLAGVGGTQYF; CDR3nt: TGCGCCAGCAGCAAGGGACTAGCGGGGGTTGGAGGTACGCAGTATTTT
abundance: -; d_gene: TRBD2; len: 17; v_gene: TRBV19; j_gene: TRBJ2-3; CDR3aa: CASSIPQAGGRRDTQYF; CDR3nt: TGTGCCAGTAGTATCCCTCAAGCGGGAGGGCGCAGGGATACGCAGTATTTT
abundance: many; d_gene: -; len: 14; v_gene: TRBV6-5; j_gene: TRBJ2-7; CDR3aa: CASSYSLGSDEQYF; CDR3nt: TGTGCCAGCAGTTACTCTCTGGGTTCGGACGAGCAGTACTTC
abundance: -; d_gene: TRBD1; len: 14; v_gene: TRBV4-1; j_gene: TRBJ2-5; CDR3aa: CASSQTGLEETQYF; CDR3nt: TGCGCCAGCAGCCAGACAGGGTTGGAAGAGACCCAGTACTTC
abundance: many; d_gene: TRBD2; len: 15; v_gene: TRBV10-2; j_gene: TRBJ2-7; CDR3aa: CASSLTSGSSYEQYF; CDR3nt: TGCGCCAGCAGCCTGACTAGCGGGAGTTCTTACGAGCAGTACTTC
abundance: -; d_gene: TRBD2; len: 16; v_gene: TRBV4-3; j_gene: TRBJ2-5; CDR3aa: CASSLNRGGGQETQYF; CDR3nt: TGCGCCAGCAGCCTCAACCGCGGCGGGGGGCAAGAGACCCAGTACTTC
abundance: -; d_gene: -; len: 11; v_gene: TRBV29-1; j_gene: TRBJ2-7; CDR3aa: CSAWSNYEQYF; CDR3nt: TGCAGCGCATGGTCAAATTACGAGCAGTACTTC
abundance: few; d_gene: TRBD1; len: 13; v_gene: TRBV18; j_gene: TRBJ1-1; CDR3aa: CASSIGQGTEAFF; CDR3nt: TGTGCCAGCTCAATCGGACAGGGGACTGAAGCTTTCTTT
abundance: many; d_gene: -; len: 12; v_gene: TRBV12-3/TRBV12-4; j_gene: TRBJ2-3; CDR3aa: CASSKFTDTQYF; CDR3nt: TGTGCCAGCAGCAAGTTCACAGATACGCAGTATTTT
abundance: few; d_gene: -; len: 13; v_gene: TRBV5-6; j_gene: TRBJ2-7; CDR3aa: CASSTTASYEQYF; CDR3nt: TGTGCCAGCAGCACGACAGCCTCCTACGAGCAGTACTTC
abundance: -; d_gene: -; len: 13; v_gene: TRBV12-3/TRBV12-4; j_gene: TRBJ1-5; CDR3aa: CASSFGGNQPQHF; CDR3nt: TGTGCCAGCAGTTTTGGTGGCAATCAGCCCCAGCATTTT
abundance: -; d_gene: -; len: 14; v_gene: TRBV20-1; j_gene: TRBJ2-1; CDR3aa: CSATDAISYNEQFF; CDR3nt: TGCAGTGCTACCGACGCCATCTCCTACAATGAGCAGTTCTTC
abundance: few; d_gene: TRBD2; len: 15; v_gene: TRBV27; j_gene: TRBJ2-2; CDR3aa: CASRLAGGPTGELFF; CDR3nt: TGTGCCAGCAGACTAGCGGGGGGGCCCACCGGGGAGCTGTTTTTT
abundance: many; d_gene: -; len: 14; v_gene: TRBV29-1; j_gene: TRBJ2-7; CDR3aa: CSVSLSGHNYEQYF; CDR3nt: TGCAGCGTTTCCCTGTCAGGGCACAACTACGAGCAGTACTTC
abundance: -; d_gene: TRBD2; len: 15; v_gene: TRBV6-4; j_gene: TRBJ2-3; CDR3aa: CASSPGLAGVDTQYF; CDR3nt: TGTGCCAGCAGCCCGGGACTAGCGGGAGTTGATACGCAGTATTTT
abundance: few; d_gene: -; len: 15; v_gene: TRBV11-1; j_gene: TRBJ2-1; CDR3aa: CASSLGAVSYNEQFF; CDR3nt: TGTGCCAGCAGCTTAGGAGCTGTCTCCTACAATGAGCAGTTCTTC
abundance: -; d_gene: TRBD2; len: 16; v_gene: TRBV29-1; j_gene: TRBJ2-1; CDR3aa: CSVKDPPSGGTDEQFF; CDR3nt: TGCAGCGTCAAAGACCCTCCTAGCGGCGGGACCGATGAGCAGTTCTTC
abundance: -; d_gene: TRBD1; len: 16; v_gene: TRBV28; j_gene: TRBJ1-5; CDR3aa: CASSLFTGASNQPQHF; CDR3nt: TGTGCCAGCAGTTTATTTACAGGGGCTAGTAATCAGCCCCAGCATTTT
abundance: many; d_gene: -; len: 13; v_gene: TRBV6-5; j_gene: TRBJ2-1; CDR3aa: CASSYSKGGGQFF; CDR3nt: TGTGCCAGCAGTTACTCGAAGGGAGGGGGGCAGTTCTTC
abundance: -; d_gene: -; len: 14; v_gene: TRBV14; j_gene: TRBJ1-1; CDR3aa: CASSPYLGNTEAFF; CDR3nt: TGTGCCAGCAGCCCCTATCTCGGAAACACTGAAGCTTTCTTT
abundance: many; d_gene: -; len: 16; v_gene: TRBV11-2; j_gene: TRBJ2-1; CDR3aa: CASSSFERSSYNEQFF; CDR3nt: TGTGCCAGCAGCTCCTTTGAGCGGAGCTCCTACAATGAGCAGTTCTTC
abundance: -; d_gene: TRBD1; len: 15; v_gene: TRBV7-6; j_gene: TRBJ2-1; CDR3aa: CASSQAGTGHNEQFF; CDR3nt: TGTGCCAGCAGCCAGGCCGGGACAGGGCACAATGAGCAGTTCTTC
abundance: many; d_gene: TRBD2; len: 17; v_gene: TRBV28; j_gene: TRBJ2-1; CDR3aa: CASSFISPMGGLGEQFF; CDR3nt: TGTGCCAGCAGTTTCATTTCCCCGATGGGGGGGTTAGGGGAGCAGTTCTTC
abundance: -; d_gene: -; len: 16; v_gene: TRBV7-2; j_gene: TRBJ1-5; CDR3aa: CASSLSGVIGNQPQHF; CDR3nt: TGTGCCAGCAGCTTATCGGGGGTTATCGGCAATCAGCCCCAGCATTTT
abundance: -; d_gene: -; len: 15; v_gene: TRBV6-5; j_gene: TRBJ1-1; CDR3aa: CASSYGRSMNTEAFF; CDR3nt: TGTGCCAGCAGTTACGGCAGAAGTATGAACACTGAAGCTTTCTTT
abundance: few; d_gene: -; len: 12; v_gene: TRBV7-9; j_gene: TRBJ2-7; CDR3aa: CASSLNRDEQYF; CDR3nt: TGTGCCAGCAGCTTAAACAGGGACGAGCAGTACTTC
abundance: -; d_gene: -; len: 15; v_gene: TRBV4-3; j_gene: TRBJ1-2; CDR3aa: CASSQDREVAYGYTF; CDR3nt: TGCGCCAGCAGCCAAGATCGTGAGGTTGCCTATGGCTACACCTTC
abundance: -; d_gene: -; len: 16; v_gene: TRBV2; j_gene: TRBJ2-3; CDR3aa: CASSLNSGTYTDTQYF; CDR3nt: TGTGCCAGCAGTCTCAACTCAGGGACATACACAGATACGCAGTATTTT
abundance: few; d_gene: -; len: 16; v_gene: TRBV28; j_gene: TRBJ1-3; CDR3aa: CASSLRLEDMGNTIYF; CDR3nt: TGTGCCAGCAGTTTAAGACTCGAGGACATGGGAAACACCATATATTTT
abundance: few; d_gene: TRBD1; len: 15; v_gene: TRBV15; j_gene: TRBJ2-7; CDR3aa: CATSPRTGVTHEQYF; CDR3nt: TGTGCCACCAGCCCCCGGACAGGCGTCACCCACGAGCAGTACTTC
abundance: -; d_gene: -; len: 15; v_gene: TRBV30; j_gene: TRBJ2-3; CDR3aa: CAWSVRKGSTDTQYF; CDR3nt: TGTGCCTGGAGTGTACGAAAGGGGAGCACAGATACGCAGTATTTT
abundance: few; d_gene: -; len: 15; v_gene: TRBV9; j_gene: TRBJ1-5; CDR3aa: CASSSTGGHNQPQHF; CDR3nt: TGTGCCAGCAGCTCCACTGGGGGACACAATCAGCCCCAGCATTTT
abundance: few; d_gene: -; len: 14; v_gene: TRBV11-2; j_gene: TRBJ2-2; CDR3aa: CASSPLIRTGELFF; CDR3nt: TGTGCCAGCAGCCCACTAATCCGTACCGGGGAGCTGTTTTTT
abundance: few; d_gene: TRBD1; len: 17; v_gene: TRBV5-8; j_gene: TRBJ2-5; CDR3aa: CASSTPGTGPIQETQYF; CDR3nt: TGTGCCAGCAGCACACCCGGGACAGGGCCGATCCAAGAGACCCAGTACTTC
abundance: -; d_gene: -; len: 15; v_gene: TRBV4-3; j_gene: TRBJ2-7; CDR3aa: CASSQDFRGSYEQYF; CDR3nt: TGCGCCAGCAGCCAAGATTTTAGGGGATCCTACGAGCAGTACTTC
abundance: many; d_gene: TRBD1; len: 12; v_gene: TRBV12-3/TRBV12-4; j_gene: TRBJ1-2; CDR3aa: CASSVQGYGYTF; CDR3nt: TGTGCCAGCAGTGTACAGGGGTATGGCTACACCTTC
abundance: few; d_gene: -; len: 18; v_gene: TRBV4-3; j_gene: TRBJ2-3; CDR3aa: CASSQDWGLAASTDTQYF; CDR3nt: TGCGCCAGCAGCCAAGATTGGGGGCTAGCAGCAAGCACAGATACGCAGTATTTT
abundance: -; d_gene: TRBD2; len: 18; v_gene: TRBV7-6; j_gene: TRBJ2-3; CDR3aa: CSSSSEGGGIAGTWAQYF; CDR3nt: TGTTCCAGCAGCTCAGAAGGCGGTGGGATAGCGGGGACGTGGGCGCAGTATTTT
abundance: -; d_gene: TRBD1; len: 16; v_gene: TRBV14; j_gene: TRBJ2-5; CDR3aa: CASSYLIGQGQETQYF; CDR3nt: TGTGCCAGCAGCTACTTAATTGGACAGGGGCAAGAGACCCAGTACTTC
abundance: few; d_gene: TRBD2; len: 16; v_gene: TRBV5-1; j_gene: TRBJ2-3; CDR3aa: CASSWTPVSGISTQYF; CDR3nt: TGCGCCAGCAGCTGGACCCCCGTCAGCGGGATATCTACGCAGTATTTT
abundance: few; d_gene: -; len: 16; v_gene: TRBV5-5; j_gene: TRBJ1-2; CDR3aa: CASSPGPIQGGYGYTF; CDR3nt: TGTGCCAGCAGCCCGGGACCTATTCAGGGTGGCTATGGCTACACCTTC
abundance: few; d_gene: -; len: 10; v_gene: TRBV29-1; j_gene: TRBJ1-2; CDR3aa: CSDSNYGYTF; CDR3nt: TGCAGCGACTCTAACTATGGCTACACCTTC
abundance: -; d_gene: TRBD2; len: 14; v_gene: TRBV13; j_gene: TRBJ2-7; CDR3aa: CASSSGLVNYEQYF; CDR3nt: TGTGCCAGCAGCTCCGGACTAGTCAACTACGAGCAGTACTTC
abundance: once; d_gene: -; len: 15; v_gene: TRBV2; j_gene: TRBJ1-6; CDR3aa: CASSEWDSYNSPLHF; CDR3nt: TGTGCCAGCAGTGAGTGGGACTCCTATAATTCACCCCTCCACTTT
abundance: few; d_gene: TRBD2; len: 14; v_gene: TRBV29-1; j_gene: TRBJ2-5; CDR3aa: CSVALAGGTGAQYF; CDR3nt: TGCAGCGTTGCCTTAGCGGGAGGGACCGGTGCCCAGTACTTC
abundance: -; d_gene: TRBD1; len: 15; v_gene: TRBV9; j_gene: TRBJ1-3; CDR3aa: CASSDDRGLGNTIYF; CDR3nt: TGTGCCAGCAGCGATGACAGGGGGCTTGGAAACACCATATATTTT
abundance: -; d_gene: TRBD1; len: 14; v_gene: TRBV25-1; j_gene: TRBJ1-2; CDR3aa: CASSEGQGYYGYTF; CDR3nt: TGTGCCAGCAGTGAGGGACAGGGCTACTATGGCTACACCTTC